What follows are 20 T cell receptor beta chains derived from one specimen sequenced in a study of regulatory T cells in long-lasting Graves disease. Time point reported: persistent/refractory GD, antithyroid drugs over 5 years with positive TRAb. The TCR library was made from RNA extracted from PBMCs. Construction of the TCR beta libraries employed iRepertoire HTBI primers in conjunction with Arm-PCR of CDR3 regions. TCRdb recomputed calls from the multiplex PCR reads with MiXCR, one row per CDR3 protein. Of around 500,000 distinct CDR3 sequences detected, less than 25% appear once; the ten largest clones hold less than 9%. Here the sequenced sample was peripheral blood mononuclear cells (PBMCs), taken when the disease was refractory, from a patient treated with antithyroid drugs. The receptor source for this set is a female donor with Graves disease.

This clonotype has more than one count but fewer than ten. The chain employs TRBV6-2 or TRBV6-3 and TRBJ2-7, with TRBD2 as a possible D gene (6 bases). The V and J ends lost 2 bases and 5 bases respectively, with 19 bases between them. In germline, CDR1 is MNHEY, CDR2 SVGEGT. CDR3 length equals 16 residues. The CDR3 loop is CASSYPGLAGENEQYF. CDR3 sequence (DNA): TGTGCCAGCAGTTACCCGGGACTGGCCGGGGAAAACGAGCAGTACTTC.

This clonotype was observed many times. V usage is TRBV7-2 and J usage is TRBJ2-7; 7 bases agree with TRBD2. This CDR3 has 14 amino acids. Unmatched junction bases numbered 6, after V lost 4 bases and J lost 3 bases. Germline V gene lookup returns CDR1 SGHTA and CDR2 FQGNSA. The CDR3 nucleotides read TGTGCCAGCAGCTCCACTAGCGCCTACTACGAGCAGTACTTC. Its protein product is CASSSTSAYYEQYF.

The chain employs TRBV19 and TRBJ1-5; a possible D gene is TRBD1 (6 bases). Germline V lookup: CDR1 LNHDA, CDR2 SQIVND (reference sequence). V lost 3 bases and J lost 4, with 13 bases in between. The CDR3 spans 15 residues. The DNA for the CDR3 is TGTGCCAGTAGTATCTCCCAGGGGAGGAATCAGCCCCAGCATTTT. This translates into CASSISQGRNQPQHF.

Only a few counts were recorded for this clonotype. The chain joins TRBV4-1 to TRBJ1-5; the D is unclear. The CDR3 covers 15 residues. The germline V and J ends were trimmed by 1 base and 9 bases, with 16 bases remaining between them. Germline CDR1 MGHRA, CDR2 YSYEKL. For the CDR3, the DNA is TGCGCCAGCAGCCAAGCGGTGGGTTGGCTTTCGCCCCAGCATTTT. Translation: CASSQAVGWLSPQHF.

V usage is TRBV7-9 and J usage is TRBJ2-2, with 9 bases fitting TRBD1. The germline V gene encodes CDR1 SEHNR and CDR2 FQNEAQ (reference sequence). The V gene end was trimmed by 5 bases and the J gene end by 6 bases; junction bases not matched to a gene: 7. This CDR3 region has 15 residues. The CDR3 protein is CASSRGTGLPGELFF. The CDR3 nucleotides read TGTGCCAGCAGCCGTGGGACAGGGCTACCCGGGGAGCTGTTTTTT.

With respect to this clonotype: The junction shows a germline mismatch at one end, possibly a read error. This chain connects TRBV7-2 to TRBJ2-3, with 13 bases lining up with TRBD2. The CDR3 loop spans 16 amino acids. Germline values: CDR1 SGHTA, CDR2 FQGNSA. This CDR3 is CASSSWTSGSKDTQYF. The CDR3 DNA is TGTGCCAGCAGCTCTTGGACTAGCGGGAGCAAAGATACGCAGTATTTT. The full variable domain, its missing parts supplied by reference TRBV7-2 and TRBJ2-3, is GAGVSQSPSNKVTEKGKDVELRCDPISGHTALYWYRQSLGQGLEFLIYFQGNSAPDKSGLPSDRFSAERTGGSVSTLTIQRTQQEDSAVYLCASSSWTSGSKDTQYFGPGTRLTVL.

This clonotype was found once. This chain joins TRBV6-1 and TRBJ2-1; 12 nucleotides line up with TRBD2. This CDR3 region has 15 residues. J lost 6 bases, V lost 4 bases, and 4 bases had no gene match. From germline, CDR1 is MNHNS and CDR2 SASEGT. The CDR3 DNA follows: TGTGCCAGCAGTGTTGGACTAGCGGGGAGCAATGAGCAGTTCTTC. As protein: CASSVGLAGSNEQFF.

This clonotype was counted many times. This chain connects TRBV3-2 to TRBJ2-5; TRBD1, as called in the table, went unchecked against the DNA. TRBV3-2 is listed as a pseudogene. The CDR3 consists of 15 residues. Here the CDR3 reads CASSPSTGGQETQYF. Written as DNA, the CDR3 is TGTGCCAGCAGCCCTTCAACAGGGGGGCAAGAGACCCAGTACTTC.

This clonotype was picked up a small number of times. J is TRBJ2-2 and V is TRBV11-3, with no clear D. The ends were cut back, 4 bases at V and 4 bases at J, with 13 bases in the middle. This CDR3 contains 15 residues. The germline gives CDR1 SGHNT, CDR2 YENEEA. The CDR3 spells CASSSHRLGTGELFF. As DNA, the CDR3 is TGTGCCAGCAGCTCCCACCGACTGGGCACCGGGGAGCTGTTTTTT.

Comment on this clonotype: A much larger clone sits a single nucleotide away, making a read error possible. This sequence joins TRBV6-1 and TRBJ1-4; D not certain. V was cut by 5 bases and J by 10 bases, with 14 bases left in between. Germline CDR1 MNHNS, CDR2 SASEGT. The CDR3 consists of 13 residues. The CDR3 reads CASSTDWGAKLFF. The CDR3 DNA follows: TGTGCCAGCAGTACCGACTGGGGAGCAAAACTGTTTTTT.

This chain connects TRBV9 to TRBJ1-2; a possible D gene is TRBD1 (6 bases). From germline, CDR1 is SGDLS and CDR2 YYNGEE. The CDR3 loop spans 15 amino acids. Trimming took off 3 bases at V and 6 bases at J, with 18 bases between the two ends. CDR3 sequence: CASSEQGTQRDGYTF. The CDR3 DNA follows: TGTGCCAGCAGCGAACAGGGTACCCAAAGGGATGGCTACACCTTC.

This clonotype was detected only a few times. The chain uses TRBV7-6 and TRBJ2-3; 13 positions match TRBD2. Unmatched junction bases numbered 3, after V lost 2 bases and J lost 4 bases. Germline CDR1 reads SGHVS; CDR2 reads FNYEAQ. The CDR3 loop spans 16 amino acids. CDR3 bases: TGTGCCAGCAGCTTATTGGGACTAGCGGGATCAGATACGCAGTATTTT. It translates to CASSLLGLAGSDTQYF. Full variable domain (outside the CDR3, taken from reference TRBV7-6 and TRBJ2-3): GAGVSQSPRYKVTKRGQDVALRCDPISGHVSLYWYRQALGQGPEFLTYFNYEAQQDKSGLPNDRFSAERPEGSISTLTIQRTEQRDSAMYRCASSLLGLAGSDTQYFGPGTRLTVL.

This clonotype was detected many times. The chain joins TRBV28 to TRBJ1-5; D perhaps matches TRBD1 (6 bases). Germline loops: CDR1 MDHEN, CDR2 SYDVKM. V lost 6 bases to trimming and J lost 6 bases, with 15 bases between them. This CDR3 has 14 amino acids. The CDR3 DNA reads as TGTGCCAGCAGCGTAACAGGGAGGCTTCAGCCCCAGCATTTT. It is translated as CASSVTGRLQPQHF.

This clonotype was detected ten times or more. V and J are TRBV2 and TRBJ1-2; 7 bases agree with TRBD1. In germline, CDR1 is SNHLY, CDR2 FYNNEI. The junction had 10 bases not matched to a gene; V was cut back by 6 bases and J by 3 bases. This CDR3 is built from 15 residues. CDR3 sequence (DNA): TGTGCCAGCAGCGAGGGGACAGCAAGATACTATGGCTACACCTTC. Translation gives CASSEGTARYYGYTF.

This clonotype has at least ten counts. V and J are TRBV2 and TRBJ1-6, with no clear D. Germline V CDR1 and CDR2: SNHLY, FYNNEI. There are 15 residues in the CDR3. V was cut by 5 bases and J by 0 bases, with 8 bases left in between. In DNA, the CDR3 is TGTGCCAGCAGTTTAGCGAGCTCCTATAATTCACCCCTCCACTTT. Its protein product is CASSLASSYNSPLHF. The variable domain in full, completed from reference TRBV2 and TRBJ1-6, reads EPEVTQTPSHQVTQMGQEVILRCVPISNHLYFYWYRQILGQKVEFLVSFYNNEISEKSEIFDDQFSVERPDGSNFTLKIRSTKLEDSAMYFCASSLASSYNSPLHFGNGTRLTVT.

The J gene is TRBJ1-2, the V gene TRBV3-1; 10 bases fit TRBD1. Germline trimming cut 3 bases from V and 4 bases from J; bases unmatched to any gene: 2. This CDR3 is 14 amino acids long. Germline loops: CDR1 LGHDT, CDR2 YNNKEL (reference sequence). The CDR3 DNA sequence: TGTGCCAGCAGCCACGGGACAGGGGCCTATGGCTACACCTTC. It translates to CASSHGTGAYGYTF.

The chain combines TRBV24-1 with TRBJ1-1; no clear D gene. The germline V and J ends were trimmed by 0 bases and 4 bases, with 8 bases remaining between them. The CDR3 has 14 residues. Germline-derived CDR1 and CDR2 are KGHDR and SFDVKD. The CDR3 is CATSDLRQSTEAFF. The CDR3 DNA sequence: TGTGCCACCAGTGATTTGCGGCAAAGCACTGAAGCTTTCTTT.

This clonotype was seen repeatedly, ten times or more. The CDR3 region is CAISETGDGYTF. Here the CDR3 DNA reads TGTGCCATCAGTGAGACCGGGGACGGCTACACCTTC. The chain links TRBV10-3 to TRBJ1-2, with D maybe TRBD1 (5 bases). Germline CDR1 and CDR2: ENHRY and SYGVKD. V was clipped by 2 bases and J by 8 bases, with 9 bases between them. This CDR3 has 12 amino acids.

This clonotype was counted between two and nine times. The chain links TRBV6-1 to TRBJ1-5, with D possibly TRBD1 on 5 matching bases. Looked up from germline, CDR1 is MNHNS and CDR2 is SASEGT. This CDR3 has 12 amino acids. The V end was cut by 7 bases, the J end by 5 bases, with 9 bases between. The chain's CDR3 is CASKTGDQPQHF. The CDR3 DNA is TGTGCCAGCAAAACGGGGGATCAGCCCCAGCATTTT.

The DNA of the CDR3 is TGTGCCAGCTCAAAAGGGAATCTAAATGAAAAACTGTTTTTT. Its protein product is CASSKGNLNEKLFF. V and J are TRBV6-1 and TRBJ1-4; D unresolved. V was cut by 8 bases and J by 5 bases, with 15 bases left in between. Germline CDR1 MNHNS, CDR2 SASEGT. This CDR3 has 14 residues.